What follows is one T cell receptor beta chain and its context. Antigen: not known. The data were taken from a study of cytomegalovirus exposure and HLA in healthy donors. Study results and caveats: One cluster of highly shared sequence variants probably arose as a sequencing artifact. CMV serostatus was the sole immune exposure information available.

Unrecorded immune exposure was likely among donors, who were nominally healthy when sampled. A multiplex PCR was run with 60 Vbeta primers and 13 Jbeta primers. The table came from immunoSEQ multiplex PCR; TCRdb's copy has only in-frame clones and leaves some out. The sample includes 100,000 to 150,000 clones, 70% to 90% seen only once; the top ten take around 1.7%. Germline-derived CDR1 and CDR2 are MNHNS and SASEGT. Trimming pared 4 bases from V and 3 bases from J, leaving 12 bases between. The CDR3 spans 15 residues. Sequenced sample: PBMCs. The clonotype was recovered from a boy aged 5-17 years in good health and CMV-seronegative. The V call is TRBV6-1, the J call TRBJ2-2; possible D gene TRBD1, 6 bases. CDR3 in amino acids: CASSVAGADTGELFF. CDR3 coding DNA: TGTGCCAGCAGTGTTGCAGGGGCCGACACCGGGGAGCTGTTTTTT.